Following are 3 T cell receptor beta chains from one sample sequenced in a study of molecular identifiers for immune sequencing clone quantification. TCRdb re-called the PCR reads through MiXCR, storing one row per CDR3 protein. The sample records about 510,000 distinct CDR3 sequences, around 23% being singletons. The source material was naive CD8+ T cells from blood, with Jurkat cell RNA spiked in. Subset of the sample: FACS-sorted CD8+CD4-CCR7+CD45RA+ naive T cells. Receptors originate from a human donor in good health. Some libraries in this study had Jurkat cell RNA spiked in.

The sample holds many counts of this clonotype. CDR3 sequence (DNA): TGTGCCAGCAGTGAACCAAATACGCAGTATTTT. Amino acid sequence: CASSEPNTQYF. The J gene is TRBJ2-3, the V gene TRBV6-6; D is undetermined. The CDR3 spans 11 residues. CDR1 and CDR2 (germline): MNHNY, SVGAGI (reference sequence). Trimming took off 5 bases at V and 7 bases at J, with 7 bases between the two ends.

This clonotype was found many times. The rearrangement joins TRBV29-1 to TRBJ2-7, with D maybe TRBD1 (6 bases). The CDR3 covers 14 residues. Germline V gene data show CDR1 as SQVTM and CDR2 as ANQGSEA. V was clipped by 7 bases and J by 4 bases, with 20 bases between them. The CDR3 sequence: CSALTPDSGYEQYF. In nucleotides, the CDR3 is TGCAGCGCCCTTACCCCGGACAGCGGTTACGAGCAGTACTTC.

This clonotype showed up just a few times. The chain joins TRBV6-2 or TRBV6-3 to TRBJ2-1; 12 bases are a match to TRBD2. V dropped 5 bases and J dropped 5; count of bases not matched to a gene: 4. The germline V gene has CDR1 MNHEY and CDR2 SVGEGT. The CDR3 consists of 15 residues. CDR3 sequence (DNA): TGTGCCAGCAGTGAGACTAGCGGGGGTAACAATGAGCAGTTCTTC. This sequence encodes CASSETSGGNNEQFF.